Below, 27 T cell receptor beta chains from the same sample are listed, as sequenced in a study of cytomegalovirus exposure and HLA in healthy donors. In the PCR, 60 Vbeta and 13 Jbeta primers were used. Sequenced by immunoSEQ multiplex PCR; TCRdb stores in-frame clones only, minus some. The sample has 58,000 or so clones, 75% seen once; the top ten hold around 21%. Sequenced input: PBMCs. These receptors originate from a woman in her thirties or forties in good health and CMV-seropositive.

Only one count was recorded for this clone. The gene calls are TRBV5-1 and TRBJ1-1; D might be TRBD1 (6 bases). Germline CDR1 reads SGHRS; CDR2 reads YFSETQ. Trimming removed 2 bases from V and 2 bases from J, with 10 bases in between. The CDR3 is 14 amino acids. In DNA, the CDR3 is TGCGCCAGCAGCTTCACAGGGAGCAACACTGAAGCTTTCTTT. The encoded protein is CASSFTGSNTEAFF.

The J gene is TRBJ1-2, the V gene TRBV9; maybe TRBD1 (6 bases). The CDR3 runs 14 residues. Trimming cost V 2 bases and J 8 bases, with 16 bases left between them. Germline CDR1 is SGDLS and CDR2 is YYNGEE. CDR3 DNA: TGTGCCAGCAGCGTGGACAACAGGGCAGACGGCTACACCTTC. As protein: CASSVDNRADGYTF.

This chain joins TRBV5-1 and TRBJ1-2; TRBD1 agrees at 8 bases. Per the germline V gene, CDR1 is SGHRS and CDR2 is YFSETQ. The junction had 3 bases not matched to a gene; V was cut back by 0 bases and J by 2 bases. The CDR3 loop spans 15 amino acids. Here the CDR3 DNA reads TGCGCCAGCAGCTTGGTGACAGGGGAAAACTATGGCTACACCTTC. This encodes CASSLVTGENYGYTF.

This clone was observed a handful of times. This sequence joins TRBV19 and TRBJ2-2; TRBD1 matches 7 bases. The CDR3 runs to 17 residues. Looked up from germline, CDR1 is LNHDA and CDR2 is SQIVND (reference sequence). After removal of 6 bases from V and 4 bases from J, the junction contained 14 bases not matched to a gene. The CDR3 nucleotides read TGTGCCAGTAGGCCCAAGGGGTCCGGGACAGCCACCGGGGAGCTGTTTTTT. It codes for CASRPKGSGTATGELFF.

The chain carries TRBV5-1 and TRBJ1-2; 10 bases agree with TRBD1. V shed 4 bases, J shed 2 bases, and the junction held 8 bases outside the gene matches. The germline gives CDR1 SGHRS, CDR2 YFSETQ. CDR3 length: 16 residues. The CDR3 loop is CASSLPGGQGNYGYTF. The CDR3 bases are TGCGCCAGCAGCCTCCCTGGGGGACAGGGGAACTATGGCTACACCTTC. Full variable domain (rest looked up from reference TRBV5-1 and TRBJ1-2): KAGVTQTPRYLIKTRGQQVTLSCSPISGHRSVSWYQQTPGQGLQFLFEYFSETQRNKGNFPGRFSGRQFSNSRSEMNVSTLELGDSALYLCASSLPGGQGNYGYTFGSGTRLTVV.

The rearrangement joins TRBV6-1 to TRBJ1-2; 7 positions agree with TRBD1. CDR3 size: 15 residues. Trimming cost V 5 bases and J 0 bases; bases outside gene matches: 6. Germline V gene data show CDR1 as MNHNS and CDR2 as SASEGT. Here the CDR3 reads CASSLRQGANYGYTF. CDR3 nucleotides: TGTGCCAGCAGTCTTCGACAGGGAGCTAACTATGGCTACACCTTC.

The rearrangement joins TRBV7-2 to TRBJ1-2; TRBD1 matches 7 bases. The CDR3 runs to 15 residues. The V and J ends lost 4 bases and 4 bases, in that order; junction bases with no gene match: 9. CDR1 is SGHTA and CDR2 is FQGNSA in the germline V gene. For the CDR3, the DNA is TGTGCCAGCAGCTCCGGGACAGCTCGTCTCTATGGCTACACCTTC. Amino acids: CASSSGTARLYGYTF. The variable domain in full, with the rest retrieved from reference TRBV7-2 and TRBJ1-2, is GAGVSQSPSNKVTEKGKDVELRCDPISGHTALYWYRQSLGQGLEFLIYFQGNSAPDKSGLPSDRFSAERTGGSVSTLTIQRTQQEDSAVYLCASSSGTARLYGYTFGSGTRLTVV.

CDR3 coding DNA: TGTGCCTGGAGTGTACAAAACACCGGGGAGCTGTTTTTT. This encodes CAWSVQNTGELFF. V usage is TRBV30 and J usage is TRBJ2-2; D is uncertain. Trimming cost V 0 bases and J 2 bases, with 4 bases left between them. The CDR3 has 13 amino acids. Germline CDR1 reads GTSNPN; CDR2 reads SVGIG (reference sequence).

The rearrangement links TRBV5-1 to TRBJ1-4, with D hard to call. The CDR3 spans 15 residues. Germline lookup yields CDR1 SGHRS and CDR2 YFSETQ. V was trimmed by 4 bases and J by 3 bases, leaving 13 bases between them. CDR3 in amino acids: CASSPNLGANEKLFF. CDR3 bases: TGCGCCAGCAGCCCTAACCTCGGGGCTAATGAAAAACTGTTTTTT.

This chain links TRBV6-6 with TRBJ1-4, with 7 bases lining up with TRBD1. The CDR3 loop spans 15 amino acids. The V segment lost 7 bases and the J segment 2 bases; nucleotides outside the gene matches: 7. The germline V gene encodes CDR1 MNHNY and CDR2 SVGAGI (reference sequence). This CDR3 is CASKPTGVTNEKLFF. The CDR3 DNA reads TGTGCCAGCAAACCTACAGGGGTGACTAATGAAAAACTGTTTTTT.

Comment on this clone: Compared with germline, one end of the junction differs, possibly owing to a read error. CDR3 sequence reads: CSSSFPSEVTGELFF. CDR3 sequence (DNA): TGTTCCAGCAGCTTTCCCTCCGAGGTCACCGGGGAGCTGTTTTTT. The J gene is TRBJ2-2, the V gene TRBV7-9; no reliable D call. CDR1 and CDR2 (germline): SEHNR, FQNEAQ (reference sequence). The CDR3 length is 15 residues.

The chain is built from TRBV27 and TRBJ1-5, with TRBD1 matching 8 bases. Germline V CDR1 and CDR2: MNHEY, SMNVEV (reference sequence). The CDR3 covers 16 residues. Unmatched junction bases numbered 12, after V lost 6 bases and J lost 5 bases. DNA for the CDR3: TGTGCCAGCAGCTCATGGGGGGACAGGTCCTATCAGCCCCAGCATTTT. Translation gives CASSSWGDRSYQPQHF.

This clone occurred once. This chain joins TRBV5-4 and TRBJ2-7; 15 bases map to TRBD2. Germline V CDR1 and CDR2: SGHNT, YYREEE (reference sequence). The CDR3 has 17 amino acids. The ends lost 5 bases at V and 5 bases at J; junction bases unmatched: 11. CDR3 protein: CASRLGTSGGTGNEQYF. CDR3 bases: TGTGCCAGCAGACTCGGGACTAGCGGGGGGACGGGTAACGAGCAGTACTTC.

This clone was recorded once. This rearrangement joins TRBV5-5 to TRBJ2-3; 9 nucleotides agree with TRBD2. The V gene end was trimmed by 4 bases and the J gene end by 0 bases; junction bases not matched to a gene: 6. Germline-derived CDR1 and CDR2 are SGHKS and YYEKEE (reference sequence). This CDR3 spans 16 amino acids. This chain's CDR3 is CASSIPTSGSTDTQYF. CDR3 nucleotide sequence: TGTGCCAGCAGCATACCGACTAGCGGTAGCACAGATACGCAGTATTTT.

V and J are TRBV2 and TRBJ1-5; TRBD1 might be the D (6 bases). The V end was cut by 0 bases, the J end by 6 bases, with 12 bases between. Germline-derived CDR1 and CDR2 are SNHLY and FYNNEI. This CDR3 comprises 15 residues. The CDR3 nucleotides read TGTGCCAGCAGTGAAGCGGGGCAGGGGTCTCAGCCCCAGCATTTT. Residues: CASSEAGQGSQPQHF.

In its sample, this clone was seen once. V gene TRBV19 combines with J gene TRBJ1-3; D is ambiguous. Germline-derived CDR1 and CDR2 are LNHDA and SQIVND (reference sequence). This CDR3 has 15 residues. Trimming removed 4 bases from V and 1 base from J, with 11 bases in between. CDR3 residues: CASSNLMTSGNTIYF. The CDR3 DNA reads as TGTGCCAGTAGTAACCTCATGACTTCTGGAAACACCATATATTTT.

In this sample, this clone turned up many times. V usage is TRBV6-6 and J usage is TRBJ1-5; D is undetermined. The CDR3 has 12 amino acids. Germline V CDR1 and CDR2: MNHNY, SVGAGI (reference sequence). V was pared by 6 bases and J by 16 bases, with 19 bases between. CDR3 nucleotide sequence: TGTGCCAGCAGCCCGGGAAGGGATGGTGAACATTTT. It translates to CASSPGRDGEHF.

The chain combines TRBV10-3 with TRBJ2-1; a weak D match, TRBD2 (7 bases). The CDR3 has 14 amino acids. Trimming left V 10 bases short and J 9 bases short, with 22 bases between. CDR1 ENHRY and CDR2 SYGVKD come from the germline V gene. DNA of the CDR3: TGTGCCAACGGGCCTGTGGGGGGGCCGGGTGAGCAGTTCTTC. Its translation is CANGPVGGPGEQFF.

The genes are TRBV6-1 and TRBJ2-7; 7 bases align to TRBD1. The CDR3 length is 15 residues. CDR1 and CDR2 (germline): MNHNS, SASEGT. Trimming at V came to 10 bases and at J to 6 bases, leaving 18 bases not matched to a gene. The CDR3 is CATKTTGTALGEQYF. The CDR3 DNA is TGTGCCACCAAGACCACCGGGACAGCTCTAGGCGAGCAGTACTTC.

This chain links TRBV5-1 with TRBJ2-2; 11 bases map to TRBD2. J was trimmed by 1 base and V by 4 bases; bases with no gene match: 3. CDR3 length equals 16 residues. Germline CDR1 is SGHRS and CDR2 is YFSETQ. DNA of the CDR3: TGCGCCAGCAGCGGAACTAGCGGGGGGAACACCGGGGAGCTGTTTTTT. Translation: CASSGTSGGNTGELFF. Full variable domain (outside the CDR3, taken from reference TRBV5-1 and TRBJ2-2): KAGVTQTPRYLIKTRGQQVTLSCSPISGHRSVSWYQQTPGQGLQFLFEYFSETQRNKGNFPGRFSGRQFSNSRSEMNVSTLELGDSALYLCASSGTSGGNTGELFFGEGSRLTVL.

This rearrangement joins TRBV5-1 to TRBJ2-3; 14 positions agree with TRBD2. V lost 1 base, J lost 4 bases, and 8 bases stayed unmatched. From germline, CDR1 is SGHRS and CDR2 YFSETQ. This CDR3 has 18 amino acids. The CDR3 loop reads CASSLRLAGGPLPDTQYF. CDR3 coding DNA: TGCGCCAGCAGCTTGAGACTAGCGGGGGGGCCCCTCCCAGATACGCAGTATTTT.

This clone has only a few counts. The chain links TRBV5-6 to TRBJ2-1, with 9 bases identical to TRBD1. The CDR3 covers 19 residues. The trim removed 5 bases at V and 0 bases at J, leaving 15 bases unmatched. CDR1 is SGHDT and CDR2 is YYEEEE in the germline V gene. CDR3 residues: CASSYEGQGDLSSYNEQFF. CDR3 sequence (DNA): TGTGCCAGCAGTTACGAGGGACAGGGAGACCTTAGCTCCTACAATGAGCAGTTCTTC. The full variable domain, in which reference TRBV5-6 and TRBJ2-1 provide the parts outside the CDR3, is DAGVTQSPTHLIKTRGQQVTLRCSPKSGHDTVSWYQQALGQGPQFIFQYYEEEERQRGNFPDRFSGHQFPNYSSELNVNALLLGDSALYLCASSYEGQGDLSSYNEQFFGPGTRLTVL.

This clone has just a few counts. The chain links TRBV5-5 to TRBJ2-7; D is uncertain. The V end was cut by 0 bases, the J end by 1 base, with 8 bases between. This CDR3 has 14 residues. The germline V gene has CDR1 SGHKS and CDR2 YYEKEE (reference sequence). CDR3 bases: TGTGCCAGCAGCTTGGAGCACAGTTCCTACGAGCAGTACTTC. Amino acid sequence: CASSLEHSSYEQYF.

The CDR3 bases are TGTGCCAGCAGCTTGGCCGCGACAGGGGCTCATACGCAGTATTTT. Translated, it gives CASSLAATGAHTQYF. V gene TRBV5-6 combines with J gene TRBJ2-3; TRBD1 agrees at 8 bases. The CDR3 loop spans 15 amino acids. CDR1 is SGHDT, CDR2 YYEEEE, per germline. Unmatched junction bases numbered 7, after V lost 0 bases and J lost 7 bases.

The chain uses TRBV7-9 and TRBJ2-3; perhaps TRBD2 as D (5 bases). CDR1 is SEHNR, CDR2 FQNEAQ, per germline (reference sequence). This CDR3 comprises 17 residues. Trimming removed 4 bases at V and 3 bases at J, with 20 bases between. CDR3 sequence reads: CASSSRETEVGTDTQYF. CDR3 in DNA: TGTGCCAGCAGCTCACGCGAGACGGAGGTAGGAACAGATACGCAGTATTTT. The variable domain in full, with the rest retrieved from reference TRBV7-9 and TRBJ2-3, is DTGVSQNPRHKITKRGQNVTFRCDPISEHNRLYWYRQTLGQGPEFLTYFQNEAQLEKSRLLSDRFSAERPKGSFSTLEIQRTEQGDSAMYLCASSSRETEVGTDTQYFGPGTRLTVL.

The V call is TRBV5-1, the J call TRBJ2-1; the D is unclear. Germline V gene lookup returns CDR1 SGHRS and CDR2 YFSETQ. CDR3 length: 14 residues. Trimming shortened V by 0 bases and J by 3 bases, and 7 bases separated the two germline ends. CDR3 nucleotide sequence: TGCGCCAGCAGCTTGGATCAGTTCTACAATGAGCAGTTCTTC. It specifies CASSLDQFYNEQFF.

The chain combines TRBV28 with TRBJ1-2; D is possibly TRBD1 (6 bases). Trimming removed 2 bases from V and 8 bases from J, with 12 bases in between. The CDR3 totals 13 residues. Per germline, CDR1 MDHEN and CDR2 SYDVKM. CDR3 loop: CASSLGQGKGYTF. CDR3 nucleotides: TGTGCCAGCAGTTTAGGGCAGGGGAAAGGCTACACCTTC.